A selection of T cell receptor beta chains follows, all from one sample in a study of shared clonotypes between healthy human individuals. TCRdb keeps only in-frame clones here, not all; method: immunoSEQ multiplex PCR. The sample has about 2.3 million clones, about nine tenths seen once. Sequenced: naive CD4+ T cells from PBMCs. The receptors come from a man aged 18 to 35 in good health. Some clones in this sample may be carry-over from other donors' samples. Both conserved end residues are part of each CDR3. A D gene is named only where the DNA matches it firmly. Clone size is given for some rows only: seen once, a few or many times, or a class if the clone is expanded.

d_gene	j_gene	v_gene	abundance	CDR3aa	CDR3nt
.	TRBJ1-3	TRBV6-1	.	CASSEIGSSGNTIYF	TGTGCCAGCAGTGAAATCGGCTCCTCTGGAAACACCATATATTTT
.	TRBJ1-1	TRBV28	.	CASSLPSDVPEAFF	TGTGCCAGCAGTTTACCGTCCGACGTCCCTGAAGCTTTCTTT
.	TRBJ2-2	TRBV5-1	.	CASSAVGTGELFF	TGCGCCAGCAGCGCCGTAGGCACCGGGGAGCTGTTTTTT
TRBD1	TRBJ2-7	TRBV18	.	CASSPDRGSGEQYF	TGTGCCAGCTCACCAGACAGGGGGTCGGGCGAGCAGTACTTC
.	TRBJ2-2	TRBV19	.	CASLLGGYTGELFF	TGTGCCAGTCTACTGGGGGGCTACACCGGGGAGCTGTTTTTT
.	TRBJ2-3	TRBV10-1	.	CASRDTGRWVSSTDTQYF	TGCGCCAGCAGAGATACGGGACGGTGGGTTTCGAGCACAGATACGCAGTATTTT
TRBD2	TRBJ2-3	TRBV5-1	once	CASSTGGLAGADTQYF	TGCGCCAGCAGCACCGGAGGACTAGCGGGAGCCGATACGCAGTATTTT
.	TRBJ2-3	TRBV6-5	.	CASRDGGTRTDTQYF	TGTGCCAGCAGGGACGGGGGTACCCGCACAGATACGCAGTATTTT
TRBD1	TRBJ2-5	TRBV5-4	once	CASSLRTGAETQYF	TGTGCCAGCAGCCTGCGGACAGGCGCAGAGACCCAGTACTTC
.	TRBJ2-2	TRBV7-9	.	CASSERAKQFDANTGELFF	TGTGCCAGCAGCGAAAGGGCGAAGCAATTCGACGCGAACACCGGGGAGCTGTTTTTT
TRBD1	TRBJ2-7	TRBV25-1	.	CASSEYRQGREQYF	TGTGCCAGCAGTGAATACCGACAGGGCCGCGAGCAGTACTTC
.	TRBJ2-3	TRBV9	.	CASSVYGSATDTQYF	TGTGCCAGCAGCGTTTACGGCAGTGCCACAGATACGCAGTATTTT
TRBD1	TRBJ1-2	TRBV29-1	.	CGVEKQGGYGYTF	TGCGGCGTTGAGAAGCAGGGGGGTTATGGCTACACCTTC
.	TRBJ1-1	TRBV5-6	.	CASSFVRGDTEAFF	TGTGCCAGCAGCTTCGTAAGGGGTGACACTGAAGCTTTCTTT
.	TRBJ2-7	TRBV28	.	CASSSPSLLRFNEQYF	TGTGCCAGCAGTTCACCCTCCCTACTAAGATTCAACGAGCAGTACTTC
.	TRBJ1-5	TRBV28	.	CASRGGQPQHF	TGTGCCAGCAGAGGAGGCCAGCCCCAGCATTTT
TRBD1	TRBJ2-1	TRBV5-1	.	CASSPDRDWEFF	TGCGCCAGCAGCCCTGACAGGGATTGGGAGTTCTTC
.	TRBJ2-2	TRBV15	.	CATSRQLNTGELFF	TGTGCCACCAGCAGACAATTGAACACCGGGGAGCTGTTTTTT
.	TRBJ1-1	TRBV6-1	.	CASSEQPLNTEAFF	TGTGCCAGCAGTGAACAACCCTTGAACACTGAAGCTTTCTTT
.	TRBJ2-7	TRBV6-5	.	CASSYSWQGYEQYF	TGTGCCAGCAGTTACTCGTGGCAGGGCTACGAGCAGTACTTC
.	TRBJ1-1	TRBV7-9	.	CASSWGLYTEAFF	TGTGCCAGCAGCTGGGGGCTTTACACTGAAGCTTTCTTT
.	TRBJ2-3	TRBV5-1	.	CASSLPAGRADTQYF	TGCGCCAGCAGCTTGCCGGCGGGGCGGGCAGATACGCAGTATTTT
.	TRBJ2-3	TRBV14	.	CASSQDLPYTDTQYF	TGTGCCAGCAGCCAAGACCTGCCCTACACAGATACGCAGTATTTT
TRBD1	TRBJ2-7	TRBV5-4	.	CASSPGTGGYEQYF	TGTGCCAGCAGCCCGGGGACAGGGGGCTACGAGCAGTACTTC
.	TRBJ1-1	TRBV19	.	CASSPMTAVMNTEAFF	TGTGCCAGTAGTCCGATGACTGCGGTCATGAACACTGAAGCTTTCTTT
.	TRBJ1-1	TRBV7-2	.	CASSLGGVGYNTEAFF	TGTGCCAGCAGCTTAGGTGGGGTGGGGTACAACACTGAAGCTTTCTTT
TRBD2	TRBJ2-3	TRBV5-1	.	CASSFPAGNTDTQYF	TGCGCCAGCAGCTTTCCAGCGGGAAACACAGATACGCAGTATTTT
.	TRBJ2-7	TRBV27	.	CASSSGRLKPYEQYF	TGTGCCAGCAGTTCGGGTAGACTGAAACCCTACGAGCAGTACTTC
.	TRBJ2-7	TRBV4-2	.	CASSPLGGGEPYEQYF	TGTGCCAGCAGCCCCCTGGGAGGGGGTGAGCCCTACGAGCAGTACTTC
.	TRBJ2-7	TRBV5-4	.	CASSFGGTAGTYEQYF	TGTGCCAGCAGCTTCGGGGGGACAGCGGGAACCTACGAGCAGTACTTC
TRBD1	TRBJ2-7	TRBV2	.	CASKVRDRTYEQYF	TGTGCCAGCAAAGTCCGGGACAGGACCTACGAGCAGTACTTC
.	TRBJ1-2	TRBV6-6	.	CASSSDKRYGYTF	TGTGCCAGCAGTTCCGACAAACGCTATGGCTACACCTTC
.	TRBJ2-7	TRBV7-3	.	CASSFGGVGEQYF	TGTGCCAGCAGCTTCGGGGGTGTAGGTGAGCAGTACTTC
TRBD1	TRBJ2-1	TRBV18	.	CASSPPTGGSYNEQFF	TGTGCCAGCTCACCACCGACAGGGGGATCCTACAATGAGCAGTTCTTC
.	TRBJ2-5	TRBV4-3	.	CASSQDGRETQYF	TGCGCCAGCAGCCAAGATGGTCGAGAGACCCAGTACTTC
.	TRBJ2-2	TRBV16	.	CASILAVATNTGELFF	TGTGCCAGCATCCTAGCTGTAGCAACGAACACCGGGGAGCTGTTTTTT
.	TRBJ2-3	TRBV5-1	once	CASSLAVVADRTDTQYF	TGCGCCAGCAGCTTGGCCGTGGTAGCGGATCGCACAGATACGCAGTATTTT
.	TRBJ2-3	TRBV6-6	.	CASSAWVGATDTQYF	TGTGCCAGCAGCGCGTGGGTGGGGGCCACAGATACGCAGTATTTT
TRBD1	TRBJ1-1	TRBV5-6	.	CASSGQTGGNTEAFF	TGTGCCAGCAGCGGCCAGACAGGGGGCAACACTGAAGCTTTCTTT
TRBD2	TRBJ2-7	TRBV7-2	.	CASSSQGTSGYEQYF	TGTGCCAGCAGCTCCCAGGGGACTAGCGGTTACGAGCAGTACTTC
.	TRBJ2-5	TRBV7-2	.	CASSKDSFPGETQYF	TGTGCCAGCAGCAAGGACTCTTTCCCGGGGGAGACCCAGTACTTC
.	TRBJ1-5	TRBV2	.	CASRDSWNSNQPQHF	TGTGCCAGCAGGGACAGTTGGAATAGCAATCAGCCCCAGCATTTT
.	TRBJ2-7	TRBV5-1	.	CASSSSRTYEQYF	TGCGCCAGCAGTTCATCCAGGACCTACGAGCAGTACTTC